Sequencing of this T cell receptor beta chain was carried out in a study of neurological immune-mediated disorders. Stored at -80 C, 2 million PBMCs were the source of the unsorted libraries. The cDNA was generated through 5'RACE incorporating 10-nucleotide random UMIs. Sequencing runs each yielded over 170 million TCR-beta sequences from 15-18 subjects. TCRdb redid the calling of the 5' RACE reads with MiXCR, one entry per CDR3 protein. The sample carries more than 75,000 distinct CDR3 sequences, roughly 3.5% recorded once. CDR3 length: 12 residues. The ends were cut back, 3 bases at V and 2 bases at J, with 4 bases in the middle. Germline CDR1 ENHRY, CDR2 SYGVKD. This clonotype was recorded many times.

The chain uses TRBV10-3 and TRBJ1-1, with D unclear. The sample was PBMCs. This TCR derives from a woman aged 50 to 60 with multiple sclerosis. The CDR3 here is CAISEGNTEAFF. The CDR3 DNA reads as TGTGCCATCAGTGAAGGTAACACTGAAGCTTTCTTT.